These 15 T cell receptor beta chains originate from one sample sequenced in a study of blood T cell repertoires in COVID-19. Sequenced by immunoSEQ multiplex PCR; TCRdb stores in-frame clones only, minus some. The sample lists some 77,000 clones, about 80% seen once, with 28% in the top ten. Source material: peripheral blood. These receptors all come from a man in his 70s with acute or convalescent COVID-19.

The rearrangement uses TRBV10-3 and TRBJ1-2, with D perhaps TRBD1 (6 bases). Trimming took 4 bases from V and 1 from J, leaving 13 bases between them. In germline, CDR1 is ENHRY, CDR2 SYGVKD. The CDR3 contains 15 residues. For the CDR3, the DNA is TGTGCCATCAGTGGTCTGGCAGGGGATAACTATGGCTACACCTTC. Its translation is CAISGLAGDNYGYTF.

The chain combines TRBV4-1 with TRBJ2-1, with a possible D match to TRBD2 (5 bases). Germline CDR1 is MGHRA and CDR2 is YSYEKL. V was shortened by 3 bases and J by 6 bases, with 15 bases between the two germline ends. The CDR3 covers 15 residues. The chain's CDR3 is CASSQRTGIRNEQFF. CDR3 DNA: TGCGCCAGCAGCCAGAGGACTGGGATTCGCAATGAGCAGTTCTTC.

This clone was detected once. V and J are TRBV5-1 and TRBJ1-1; D not certain. Germline lookup yields CDR1 SGHRS and CDR2 YFSETQ. This CDR3 region has 15 residues. The ends were cut back, 2 bases at V and 0 bases at J, with 11 bases in the middle. CDR3 in DNA: TGCGCCAGCAGCTTAATCAGCGCCATGAACACTGAAGCTTTCTTT. Translating gives CASSLISAMNTEAFF.

This chain connects TRBV18 to TRBJ2-3; 10 positions agree with TRBD2. Germline values: CDR1 KGHSH, CDR2 LQKENI. Trimming took 4 bases from V and 4 from J; bases not matched to a gene: 14. The CDR3 is 18 amino acids. Here the CDR3 reads CASSRKSGLAGDADTQYF. Written as DNA, the CDR3 is TGTGCCAGCTCACGTAAGAGTGGTCTAGCGGGAGATGCAGATACGCAGTATTTT.

In nucleotides, the CDR3 is TGTGCCAGTAGTATAGACTCCGGAGTTTACAATGAGCAGTTCTTC. It codes for CASSIDSGVYNEQFF. The chain uses TRBV19 and TRBJ2-1, with D hard to call. The V and J ends lost 0 bases and 4 bases respectively, with 10 bases between them. This CDR3 has 15 residues. Germline CDR1 is LNHDA and CDR2 is SQIVND (reference sequence).

The V gene is TRBV30, the J gene TRBJ2-3; D is unclear. The CDR3 loop spans 13 amino acids. CDR1 is GTSNPN, CDR2 SVGIG, per germline (reference sequence). V was trimmed by 4 bases and J by 4 bases, leaving 12 bases between them. The CDR3 bases are TGTGCCTGGACACTGGGCCCGCCAGATACGCAGTATTTT. Its protein is CAWTLGPPDTQYF.

This clone was found a few times. The chain joins TRBV7-3 to TRBJ2-3; D might be TRBD1 (5 bases). V lost 3 bases and J 0 bases, leaving 7 bases between the germline ends. The CDR3 extends over 14 amino acids. Per the germline V gene, CDR1 is SGHTA and CDR2 is FQGTGA. The CDR3 DNA reads TGTGCCAGCAGCTTGGGGCATAGCACAGATACGCAGTATTTT. It translates to CASSLGHSTDTQYF.

The chain is built from TRBV7-3 and TRBJ2-2; tentative D call: TRBD2 (5 bases). Germline V gives CDR1 SGHTA, CDR2 FQGTGA. V shed 6 bases and J shed 0 bases, with 11 bases lying between them. There are 15 residues in the CDR3. In DNA, the CDR3 is TGTGCCAGCAGGCGAGGGTCGGCGAACACCGGGGAGCTGTTTTTT. Translation gives CASRRGSANTGELFF.

This clone was recorded a few times. The V and J genes are TRBV7-2 and TRBJ1-6, with 9 bases matching TRBD1. Looked up from germline, CDR1 is SGHTA and CDR2 is FQGNSA. This CDR3 is built from 15 residues. V trimming: 2 bases; J trimming: 9 bases; junction bases outside the gene matches: 5. The DNA for the CDR3 is TGTGCCAGCAGCTTAATCCGACAGGGGGTTTCACCCCTCCACTTT. Protein: CASSLIRQGVSPLHF.

In nucleotides, the CDR3 is TGCGCCAGCAGTGATTGGGGGGGAGTAGGTGGGAACATTCAGTACTTC. Its protein is CASSDWGGVGGNIQYF. The chain is built from TRBV10-2 and TRBJ2-4, with 7 bases that match TRBD2. The CDR3 totals 16 residues. Trimming removed 3 bases from V and 7 bases from J; junction bases left unmatched: 12. CDR1 and CDR2 from the germline V gene are WSHSY and SAAADI.

The chain combines TRBV29-1 with TRBJ1-1, with D possibly being TRBD1 (6 bases). This CDR3 has 13 amino acids. V shed 7 bases and J shed 4 bases, with 16 bases lying between them. CDR1 and CDR2 from the germline V gene are SQVTM and ANQGSEA. In DNA, the CDR3 is TGCAGCGCTGAGAAGGGGGTTCTCACTGAAGCTTTCTTT. It translates to CSAEKGVLTEAFF.

This clone has only a few counts. This chain links TRBV30 with TRBJ1-6; TRBD1 matches 8 bases. The V and J ends lost 5 bases and 0 bases, in that order; junction bases with no gene match: 6. The germline V gene has CDR1 GTSNPN and CDR2 SVGIG (reference sequence). This CDR3 comprises 16 residues. The DNA of the CDR3 is TGTGCCTGGGAGACAGGGGCCAGCTCCTATAATTCACCCCTCCACTTT. This sequence encodes CAWETGASSYNSPLHF.

This clone was seen only once. The chain carries TRBV11-2 and TRBJ1-4, with TRBD1 as a possible D gene (6 bases). Trimming left V 0 bases short and J 5 bases short, with 7 bases between. Germline V CDR1 and CDR2: SGHAT, FQNNGV. There are 14 residues in the CDR3. For the CDR3, the DNA is TGTGCCAGCAGCTTAGAACAGGGCAATGAAAAACTGTTTTTT. Its translation is CASSLEQGNEKLFF.

This chain connects TRBV2 to TRBJ1-1; a weak D match, TRBD1 (6 bases). With 6 bases removed from V and 2 bases from J, the gap between germline ends came to 19 bases. Germline CDR1 SNHLY, CDR2 FYNNEI. This CDR3 region has 16 residues. CDR3 sequence (DNA): TGTGCCAGCAGCCACGGGGGGATACAGGGTAACACTGAAGCTTTCTTT. Translated, it gives CASSHGGIQGNTEAFF.

The chain uses TRBV30 and TRBJ2-1, with 9 bases identical to TRBD2. Trimming cost V 8 bases and J 4 bases; bases outside gene matches: 9. CDR3 length: 14 amino acids. Looked up from germline, CDR1 is GTSNPN and CDR2 is SVGIG (reference sequence). The CDR3 region is CARGGGRVYNEQFF. In DNA, the CDR3 is TGTGCCCGGGGGGGCGGGAGGGTTTACAATGAGCAGTTCTTC.